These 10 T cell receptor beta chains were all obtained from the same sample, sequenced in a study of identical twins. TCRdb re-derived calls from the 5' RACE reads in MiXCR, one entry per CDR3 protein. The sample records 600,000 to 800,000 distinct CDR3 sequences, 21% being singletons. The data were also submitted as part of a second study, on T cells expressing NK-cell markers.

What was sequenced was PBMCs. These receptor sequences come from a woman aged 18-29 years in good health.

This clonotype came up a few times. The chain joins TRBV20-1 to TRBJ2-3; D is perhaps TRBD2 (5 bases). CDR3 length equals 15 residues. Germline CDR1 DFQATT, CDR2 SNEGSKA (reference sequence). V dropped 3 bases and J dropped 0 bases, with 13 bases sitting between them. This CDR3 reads CSASRTPTSTDTQYF. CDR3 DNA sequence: TGCAGTGCTAGTAGGACTCCGACAAGCACAGATACGCAGTATTTT.

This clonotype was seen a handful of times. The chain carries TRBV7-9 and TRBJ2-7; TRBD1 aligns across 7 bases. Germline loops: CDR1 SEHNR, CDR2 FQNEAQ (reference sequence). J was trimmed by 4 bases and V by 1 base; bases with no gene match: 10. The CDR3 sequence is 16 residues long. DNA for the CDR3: TGTGCCAGCAGCTTAGGGACCGGGACAGCTAATTACGAGCAGTACTTC. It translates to CASSLGTGTANYEQYF.

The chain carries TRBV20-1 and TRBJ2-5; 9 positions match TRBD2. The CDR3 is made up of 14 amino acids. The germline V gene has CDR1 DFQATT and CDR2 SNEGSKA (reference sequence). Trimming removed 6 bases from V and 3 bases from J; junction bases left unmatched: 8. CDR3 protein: CSALALAGKETQYF. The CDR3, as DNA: TGCAGTGCCCTGGCGCTAGCGGGAAAAGAGACCCAGTACTTC.

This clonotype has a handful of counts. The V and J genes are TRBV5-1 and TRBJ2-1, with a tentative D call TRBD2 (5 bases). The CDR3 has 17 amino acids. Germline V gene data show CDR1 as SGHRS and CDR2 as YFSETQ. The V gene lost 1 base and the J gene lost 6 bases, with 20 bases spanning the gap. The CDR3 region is CASSLRVGGSDVNEQFF. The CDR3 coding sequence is TGCGCCAGCAGCTTGAGGGTTGGTGGTAGCGACGTCAATGAGCAGTTCTTC.

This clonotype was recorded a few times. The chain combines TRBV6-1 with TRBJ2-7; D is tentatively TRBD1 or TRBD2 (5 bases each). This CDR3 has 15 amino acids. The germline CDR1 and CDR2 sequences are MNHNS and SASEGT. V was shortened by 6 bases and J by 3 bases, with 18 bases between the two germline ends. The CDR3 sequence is CASRDRDQRFYEQYF. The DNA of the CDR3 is TGTGCCAGCAGGGACCGGGACCAACGCTTCTACGAGCAGTACTTC.

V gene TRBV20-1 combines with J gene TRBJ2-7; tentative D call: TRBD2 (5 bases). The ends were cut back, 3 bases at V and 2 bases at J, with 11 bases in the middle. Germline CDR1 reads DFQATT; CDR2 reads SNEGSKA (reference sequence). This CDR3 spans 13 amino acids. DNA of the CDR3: TGCAGTGCTAGGAGTCCCGGGGCCTACGAGCAGTACTTC. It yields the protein CSARSPGAYEQYF.

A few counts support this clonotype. The DNA of the CDR3 is TGCAGTGCTGGGGCTAGCGGGTCCCGGAATGAGCAGTTCTTC. Its protein is CSAGASGSRNEQFF. The chain recombines TRBV20-1 with TRBJ2-1, with 8 positions matching TRBD2. Losses at the gene ends were 5 bases for V and 7 bases for J; bases not matched to a gene: 10. CDR3 length: 14 amino acids. Germline CDR1 DFQATT, CDR2 SNEGSKA (reference sequence).

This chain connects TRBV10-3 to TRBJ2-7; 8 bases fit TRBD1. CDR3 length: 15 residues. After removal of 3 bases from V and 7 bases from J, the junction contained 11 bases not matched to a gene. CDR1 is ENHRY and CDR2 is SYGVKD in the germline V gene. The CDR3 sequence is CAISEPGQAKKEQYF. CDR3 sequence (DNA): TGTGCCATCAGTGAACCGGGACAGGCTAAGAAGGAGCAGTACTTC.

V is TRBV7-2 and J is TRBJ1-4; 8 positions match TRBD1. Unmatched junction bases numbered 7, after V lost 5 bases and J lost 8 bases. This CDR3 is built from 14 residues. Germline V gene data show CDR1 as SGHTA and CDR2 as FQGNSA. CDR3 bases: TGTGCCAGCAGCAACAGGGGGTTCGGGGAAAAACTGTTTTTT. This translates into CASSNRGFGEKLFF.

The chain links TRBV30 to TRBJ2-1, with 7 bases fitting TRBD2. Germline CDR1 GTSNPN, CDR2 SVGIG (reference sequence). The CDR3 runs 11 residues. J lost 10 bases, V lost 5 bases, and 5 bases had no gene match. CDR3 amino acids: CAWDQRGEQFF. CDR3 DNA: TGTGCCTGGGACCAGCGGGGAGAGCAGTTCTTC.